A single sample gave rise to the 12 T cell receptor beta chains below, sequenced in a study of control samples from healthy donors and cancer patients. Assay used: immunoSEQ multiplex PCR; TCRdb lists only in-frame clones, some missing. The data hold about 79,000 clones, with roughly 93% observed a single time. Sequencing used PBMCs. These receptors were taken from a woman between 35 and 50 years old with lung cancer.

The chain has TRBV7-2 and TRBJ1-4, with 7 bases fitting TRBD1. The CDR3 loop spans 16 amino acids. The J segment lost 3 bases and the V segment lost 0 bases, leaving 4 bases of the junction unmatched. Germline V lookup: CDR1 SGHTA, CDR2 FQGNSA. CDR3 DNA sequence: TGTGCCAGCAGCTTAGCGGGACAGATCTCTAATGAAAAACTGTTTTTT. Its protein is CASSLAGQISNEKLFF.

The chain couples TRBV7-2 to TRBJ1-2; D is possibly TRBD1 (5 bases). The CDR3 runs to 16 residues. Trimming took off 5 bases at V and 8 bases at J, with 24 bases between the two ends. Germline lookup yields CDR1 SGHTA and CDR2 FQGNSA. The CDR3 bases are TGTGCCAGCAGCCGCTACAAAAGCCAGGGTGAAGAGGGCTACACCTTC. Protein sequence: CASSRYKSQGEEGYTF.

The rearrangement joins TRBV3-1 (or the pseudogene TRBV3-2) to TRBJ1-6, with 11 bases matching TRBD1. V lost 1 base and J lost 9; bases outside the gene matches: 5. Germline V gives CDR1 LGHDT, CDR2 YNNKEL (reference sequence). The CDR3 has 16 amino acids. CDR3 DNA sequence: TGTGCCAGCAGCCAAGCGGGGACAGGGGGAAGTTCACCCCTCCACTTT. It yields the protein CASSQAGTGGSSPLHF.

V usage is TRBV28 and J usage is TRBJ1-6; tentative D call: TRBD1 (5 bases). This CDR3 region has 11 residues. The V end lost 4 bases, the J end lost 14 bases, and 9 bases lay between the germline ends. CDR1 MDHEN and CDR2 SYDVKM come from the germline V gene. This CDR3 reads CASSWRGALHF. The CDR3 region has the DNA TGTGCCAGCAGTTGGCGGGGGGCCCTCCACTTT.

The CDR3 coding sequence is TGTGCCAGCAGCCAATTCGCGGACGGGGCGGGGGCGATTGAAGCTTTCTTT. This translates into CASSQFADGAGAIEAFF. The chain recombines TRBV3-1 (or the pseudogene TRBV3-2) with TRBJ1-1; a possible D gene is TRBD1 (6 bases). In germline, CDR1 is LGHDT, CDR2 YNNKEL (reference sequence). The V and J ends lost 2 bases and 7 bases respectively, with 23 bases between them. The CDR3 consists of 17 residues.

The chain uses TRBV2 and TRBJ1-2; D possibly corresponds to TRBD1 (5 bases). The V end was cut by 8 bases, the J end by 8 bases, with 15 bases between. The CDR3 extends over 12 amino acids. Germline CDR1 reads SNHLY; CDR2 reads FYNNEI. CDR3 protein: CASVAGAGGYTF. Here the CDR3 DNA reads TGTGCCAGCGTCGCCGGGGCGGGAGGCTACACCTTC. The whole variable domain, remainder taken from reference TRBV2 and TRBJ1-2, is EPEVTQTPSHQVTQMGQEVILRCVPISNHLYFYWYRQILGQKVEFLVSFYNNEISEKSEIFDDQFSVERPDGSNFTLKIRSTKLEDSAMYFCASVAGAGGYTFGSGTRLTVV.

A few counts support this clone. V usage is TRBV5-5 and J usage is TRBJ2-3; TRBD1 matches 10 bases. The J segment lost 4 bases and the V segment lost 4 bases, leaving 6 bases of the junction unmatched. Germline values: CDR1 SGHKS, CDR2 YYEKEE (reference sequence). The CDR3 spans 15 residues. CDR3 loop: CASSGGQGSADTQYF. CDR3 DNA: TGTGCCAGCAGCGGGGGACAGGGGAGCGCAGATACGCAGTATTTT.

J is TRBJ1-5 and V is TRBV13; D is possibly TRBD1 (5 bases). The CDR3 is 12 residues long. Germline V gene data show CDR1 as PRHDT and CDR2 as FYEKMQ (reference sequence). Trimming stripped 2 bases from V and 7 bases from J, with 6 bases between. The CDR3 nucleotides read TGTGCCAGCAGCTTACAGGGACAGCCCCAGCATTTT. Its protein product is CASSLQGQPQHF. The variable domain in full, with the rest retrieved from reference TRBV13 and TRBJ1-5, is AAGVIQSPRHLIKEKRETATLKCYPIPRHDTVYWYQQGPGQDPQFLISFYEKMQSDKGSIPDRFSAQQFSDYHSELNMSSLELGDSALYFCASSLQGQPQHFGDGTRLSIL.

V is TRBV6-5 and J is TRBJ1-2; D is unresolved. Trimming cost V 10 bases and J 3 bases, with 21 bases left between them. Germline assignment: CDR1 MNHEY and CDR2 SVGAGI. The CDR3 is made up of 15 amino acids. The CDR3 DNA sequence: TGTGCCACAGCGGTATTCCACCCACGGGACTATGGCTACACCTTC. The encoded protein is CATAVFHPRDYGYTF.

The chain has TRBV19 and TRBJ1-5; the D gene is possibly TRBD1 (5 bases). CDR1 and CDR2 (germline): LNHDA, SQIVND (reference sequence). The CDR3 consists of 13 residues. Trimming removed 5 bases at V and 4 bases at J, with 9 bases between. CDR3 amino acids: CASSLGDNQPQHF. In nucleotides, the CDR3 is TGTGCCAGTAGTTTAGGGGATAATCAGCCCCAGCATTTT.

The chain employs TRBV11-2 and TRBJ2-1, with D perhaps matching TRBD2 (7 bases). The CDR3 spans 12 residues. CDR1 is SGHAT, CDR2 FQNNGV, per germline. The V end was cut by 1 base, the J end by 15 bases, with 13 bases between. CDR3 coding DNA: TGTGCCAGCAGCTTAGGCGGGGGCCTTGGGTTCTTC. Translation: CASSLGGGLGFF.

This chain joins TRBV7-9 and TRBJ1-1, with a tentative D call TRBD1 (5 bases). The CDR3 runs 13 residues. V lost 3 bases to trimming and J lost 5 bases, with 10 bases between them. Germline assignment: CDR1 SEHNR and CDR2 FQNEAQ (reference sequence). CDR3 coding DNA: TGTGCCAGCAGCTTGCGGGAGGGGACTGAAGCTTTCTTT. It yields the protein CASSLREGTEAFF.